The sequence of this TCR beta chain was determined in a study of T-cell memory formation after mild COVID-19. TCRdb used MiXCR to reprocess the 5' RACE reads, holding one entry per CDR3 protein. The sample consists of 120,000 to 150,000 distinct CDR3 sequences, about 19% of them appearing once. This CDR3 comprises 16 residues. With V trimmed by 7 bases and J by 3 bases, 12 bases remained unmatched. Per the germline V gene, CDR1 is ENHRY and CDR2 is SYGVKD. This clonotype was detected only a few times. The chain is built from TRBV10-3 and TRBJ1-1; the match to TRBD1 covers 9 bases. The sample was PBMCs or a T cell subset sorted from them (not recorded which). This receptor was taken from an adult woman who had mild COVID-19 (a few samples of this study predate the infection). Cell type and time point are not known. The CDR3 DNA reads TGTGCCATCAAGGGACAGGGAAGGGGTTTGGACACTGAAGCTTTCTTT. This codes for CAIKGQGRGLDTEAFF.